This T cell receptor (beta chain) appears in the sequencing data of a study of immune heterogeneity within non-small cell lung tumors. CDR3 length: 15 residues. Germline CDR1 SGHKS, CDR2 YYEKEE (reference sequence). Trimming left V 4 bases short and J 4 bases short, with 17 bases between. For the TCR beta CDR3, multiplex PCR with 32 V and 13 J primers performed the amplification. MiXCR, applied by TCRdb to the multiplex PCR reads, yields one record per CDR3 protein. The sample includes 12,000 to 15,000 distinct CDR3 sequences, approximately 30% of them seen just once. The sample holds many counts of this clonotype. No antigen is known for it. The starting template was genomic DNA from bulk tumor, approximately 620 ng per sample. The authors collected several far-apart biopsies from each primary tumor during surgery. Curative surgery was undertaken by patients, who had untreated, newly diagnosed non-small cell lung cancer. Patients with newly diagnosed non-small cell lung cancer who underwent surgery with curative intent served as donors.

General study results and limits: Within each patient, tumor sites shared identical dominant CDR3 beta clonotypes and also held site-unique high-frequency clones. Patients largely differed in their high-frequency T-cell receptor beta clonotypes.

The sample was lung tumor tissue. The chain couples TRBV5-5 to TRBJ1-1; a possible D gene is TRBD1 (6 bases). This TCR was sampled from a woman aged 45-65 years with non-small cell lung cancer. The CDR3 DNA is TGTGCCAGCAGCCCGCCGGTGGGGGCCGGCACTGAAGCTTTCTTT. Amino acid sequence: CASSPPVGAGTEAFF.